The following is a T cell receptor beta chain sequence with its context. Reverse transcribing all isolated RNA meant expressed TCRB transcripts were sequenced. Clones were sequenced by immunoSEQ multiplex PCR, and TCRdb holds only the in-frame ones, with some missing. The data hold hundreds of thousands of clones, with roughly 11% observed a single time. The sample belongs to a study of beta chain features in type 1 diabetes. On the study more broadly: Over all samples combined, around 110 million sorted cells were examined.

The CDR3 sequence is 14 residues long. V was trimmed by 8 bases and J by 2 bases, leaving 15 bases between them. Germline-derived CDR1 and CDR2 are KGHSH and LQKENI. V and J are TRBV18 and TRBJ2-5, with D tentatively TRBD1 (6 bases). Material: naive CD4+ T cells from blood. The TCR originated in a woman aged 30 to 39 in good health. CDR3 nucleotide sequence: TGTGCCAGCACAAGGACAGAACGACAAGAGACCCAGTACTTC. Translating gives CASTRTERQETQYF.